A selection of T cell receptor beta chains follows, all from one sample in a study of blood T cell repertoires in COVID-19. Sequencing was performed with immunoSEQ multiplex PCR; in TCRdb, only in-frame clones are kept and a portion is missing. The table lists roughly 230,000 clones, around 84% of them singletons, with just over 6.5% in the top ten. Sequences were obtained from PBMCs or T cells enriched from blood (not recorded which). The receptors were sampled from a woman aged 45-65 years who had been exposed to COVID-19. The CDR3 runs from the conserved cysteine through the conserved F or W. Each record gives: D gene, J gene, V gene, clone size, CDR3 protein, CDR3 DNA. A D gene is named only where the DNA matches it firmly. Size values are once, few and many counts, or a class for expanded clones, and some rows have none.

D gene: NA; J gene: TRBJ2-7; V gene: TRBV5-4; clone size: NA; CDR3 protein: CASRPRGRGINEQYF; CDR3 DNA: TGTGCCAGCAGACCGAGGGGGCGGGGTATCAACGAGCAGTACTTC
D gene: TRBD2; J gene: TRBJ2-1; V gene: TRBV7-3; clone size: NA; CDR3 protein: CASSPRLAGYNEQFF; CDR3 DNA: TGTGCCAGCAGCCCGCGACTAGCTGGCTACAATGAGCAGTTCTTC
D gene: NA; J gene: TRBJ1-4; V gene: TRBV5-4; clone size: NA; CDR3 protein: CASSLWAQRGSLFF; CDR3 DNA: TGTGCCAGCAGCTTGTGGGCCCAGCGAGGGTCACTGTTTTTT
D gene: NA; J gene: TRBJ1-1; V gene: TRBV4-3; clone size: NA; CDR3 protein: CASSPRRGTEAFF; CDR3 DNA: TGCGCCAGCAGCCCTCGCAGGGGAACTGAAGCTTTCTTT
D gene: TRBD1; J gene: TRBJ1-6; V gene: TRBV19; clone size: NA; CDR3 protein: CASRTGSDSPLHF; CDR3 DNA: TGTGCCAGTAGGACAGGGTCTGATTCACCCCTCCACTTT
D gene: NA; J gene: TRBJ2-1; V gene: TRBV3-1/TRBV3-2; clone size: few; CDR3 protein: CASSPSSYNEQFF; CDR3 DNA: TGTGCCAGCAGCCCCAGCTCCTACAATGAGCAGTTCTTC
D gene: NA; J gene: TRBJ1-1; V gene: TRBV12-3/TRBV12-4; clone size: NA; CDR3 protein: CASKAGYTEAFF; CDR3 DNA: TGTGCCAGCAAGGCGGGATACACTGAAGCTTTCTTT
D gene: TRBD1; J gene: TRBJ2-3; V gene: TRBV15; clone size: NA; CDR3 protein: CATSRARTGGVIITDTQYF; CDR3 DNA: TGTGCCACCAGCAGAGCCCGGACAGGGGGCGTTATTATCACAGATACGCAGTATTTT
D gene: NA; J gene: TRBJ2-3; V gene: TRBV3-1/TRBV3-2; clone size: NA; CDR3 protein: CASSPGGDTQYF; CDR3 DNA: TGTGCCAGCAGTCCTGGGGGGGATACGCAGTATTTT
D gene: NA; J gene: TRBJ1-6; V gene: TRBV4-3; clone size: many; CDR3 protein: CASSQMPSTNSPLHF; CDR3 DNA: TGCGCCAGCAGCCAAATGCCCAGTACTAATTCACCCCTCCACTTT
D gene: NA; J gene: TRBJ1-3; V gene: TRBV6-5; clone size: NA; CDR3 protein: CASLDQRSNTIYF; CDR3 DNA: TGTGCCAGCCTCGACCAGCGGAGTAACACCATATATTTT
D gene: NA; J gene: TRBJ1-1; V gene: TRBV6-5; clone size: NA; CDR3 protein: CASSYLRRGEAFF; CDR3 DNA: TGTGCCAGCAGTTATCTCCGTCGAGGTGAAGCTTTCTTT
D gene: NA; J gene: TRBJ1-1; V gene: TRBV12-3/TRBV12-4; clone size: NA; CDR3 protein: CASSLVSQTEAFF; CDR3 DNA: TGTGCCAGCAGTTTAGTCTCGCAGACTGAAGCTTTCTTT
D gene: TRBD1; J gene: TRBJ1-1; V gene: TRBV14; clone size: NA; CDR3 protein: CASSAGTGANTEAFF; CDR3 DNA: TGTGCCAGCAGCGCCGGGACAGGGGCGAACACTGAAGCTTTCTTT
D gene: TRBD1; J gene: TRBJ1-1; V gene: TRBV6-2/TRBV6-3; clone size: once; CDR3 protein: CASSYGTVPNTEAFF; CDR3 DNA: TGTGCCAGCAGTTACGGGACAGTGCCGAACACTGAAGCTTTCTTT
D gene: NA; J gene: TRBJ1-5; V gene: TRBV6-1; clone size: NA; CDR3 protein: CASSLSTVNQPQHF; CDR3 DNA: TGTGCCAGCAGTCTTTCAACAGTGAATCAGCCCCAGCATTTT